The 26 T cell receptor beta chains in this list originate from one sample, sequenced in a study of blood T cell repertoires in COVID-19. The assay was immunoSEQ multiplex PCR, and TCRdb's table has in-frame clones only and misses some. This table holds 55,000 to 70,000 clones, 65% to 85% found once. The sequenced sample was peripheral blood. The receptors here all came from a man aged 60 to 69 with acute or convalescent COVID-19.

This clone was seen only once. The V and J genes are TRBV2 and TRBJ2-6; tentative D call: TRBD1 (5 bases). Per germline, CDR1 SNHLY and CDR2 FYNNEI. The CDR3 length is 16 residues. V shed 3 bases and J shed 2 bases, with 11 bases lying between them. Here the CDR3 reads CASSEGAGTGANVLTF. DNA of the CDR3: TGTGCCAGCAGTGAGGGCGCAGGGACTGGGGCCAACGTCCTGACTTTC.

The chain carries TRBV5-4 and TRBJ1-1; 9 nucleotides match TRBD1. There are 18 residues in the CDR3. The trim removed 0 bases at V and 0 bases at J, leaving 9 bases unmatched. CDR1 is SGHNT, CDR2 YYREEE, per germline (reference sequence). CDR3 sequence: CASSLAKTGGPMNTEAFF. As DNA, the CDR3 is TGTGCCAGCAGCTTGGCCAAGACAGGGGGACCGATGAACACTGAAGCTTTCTTT.

J is TRBJ1-3 and V is TRBV11-2; no definite D call. Trimming took 0 bases from V and 4 from J, leaving 7 bases between them. The CDR3 has 14 residues. Germline V gives CDR1 SGHAT, CDR2 FQNNGV. This chain's CDR3 is CASSLEPVGNTIYF. Here the CDR3 DNA reads TGTGCCAGCAGCTTAGAACCAGTAGGAAACACCATATATTTT.

The genes are TRBV6-5 and TRBJ1-6; 9 bases match TRBD1. CDR3 length: 13 residues. Trimming removed 10 bases from V and 5 bases from J; junction bases left unmatched: 3. Per the germline V gene, CDR1 is MNHEY and CDR2 is SVGAGI. The CDR3 DNA is TGTGCCACCCGGGACAGGGATAATTCACCCCTCCACTTT. This sequence encodes CATRDRDNSPLHF.

This chain links TRBV28 with TRBJ1-2; 8 bases align to TRBD1. This CDR3 has 17 amino acids. Losses at the gene ends were 3 bases for V and 6 bases for J; bases not matched to a gene: 15. Per germline, CDR1 MDHEN and CDR2 SYDVKM. The CDR3 protein is CASSFLAPHDRGNGYTF. The DNA for the CDR3 is TGTGCCAGCAGTTTTTTAGCGCCCCACGACAGGGGAAATGGCTACACCTTC.

V and J are TRBV9 and TRBJ2-5; D gene uncertain. CDR1 and CDR2 (germline): SGDLS, YYNGEE. This CDR3 spans 15 amino acids. With 0 bases removed from V and 1 base from J, the gap between germline ends came to 10 bases. The CDR3 sequence is CASSVGWRSQETQYF. In DNA, the CDR3 is TGTGCCAGCAGCGTAGGGTGGCGGTCCCAAGAGACCCAGTACTTC.

The gene calls are TRBV9 and TRBJ1-5, with D perhaps matching TRBD1 (5 bases). The CDR3 is 14 amino acids. The ends were cut back, 4 bases at V and 2 bases at J, with 10 bases in the middle. Per the germline V gene, CDR1 is SGDLS and CDR2 is YYNGEE. CDR3 DNA: TGTGCCAGCAGCCCCGGGGGGGGCAATCAGCCCCAGCATTTT. Encoded protein: CASSPGGGNQPQHF.

The rearrangement joins TRBV7-2 to TRBJ2-7; 10 bases map to TRBD1. V was clipped by 2 bases and J by 4 bases; unmatched bases: 5. There are 15 residues in the CDR3. Germline V gene sequence: CDR1 SGHTA, CDR2 FQGNSA. CDR3 amino acids: CASSLRTGGLYEQYF. CDR3 bases: TGTGCCAGCAGCTTACGGACAGGGGGGCTTTACGAGCAGTACTTC.

The chain recombines TRBV2 with TRBJ1-1; D gene unclear. CDR3 length equals 13 residues. The V end lost 4 bases, the J end lost 0 bases, and 6 bases lay between the germline ends. The germline V gene encodes CDR1 SNHLY and CDR2 FYNNEI. Written as DNA, the CDR3 is TGTGCCAGCAGTGTTAGTATGAACACTGAAGCTTTCTTT. This encodes CASSVSMNTEAFF.

The chain carries TRBV30 and TRBJ1-1; D is possibly TRBD1 (6 bases). V gave up 5 bases and J gave up 1 base, with 11 bases separating them. Germline CDR1 reads GTSNPN; CDR2 reads SVGIG (reference sequence). The CDR3 extends over 13 amino acids. This chain's CDR3 is CAWQAQGNTEAFF. In DNA form, the CDR3 reads TGTGCCTGGCAGGCACAGGGGAACACTGAAGCTTTCTTT. The complete variable domain, with remaining parts taken from reference TRBV30 and TRBJ1-1, reads SQTIHQWPATLVQPVGSPLSLECTVEGTSNPNLYWYRQAAGRGLQLLFYSVGIGQISSEVPQNLSASRPQDRQFILSSKKLLLSDSGFYLCAWQAQGNTEAFFGQGTRLTVV.

The CDR3, as DNA: TGTGCCAGCTCACCGATAGCAGGGCAGACGCAGTATTTT. This gives the protein CASSPIAGQTQYF. The chain has TRBV18 and TRBJ2-3; possible D gene TRBD1, 5 bases. There are 13 residues in the CDR3. Germline V gene data show CDR1 as KGHSH and CDR2 as LQKENI. V was trimmed by 3 bases and J by 9 bases, leaving 13 bases between them.

This chain joins TRBV4-1 and TRBJ1-2, with 9 bases aligning to TRBD1. V shed 2 bases, J shed 3 bases, and the junction held 13 bases outside the gene matches. CDR3 length equals 18 residues. Germline V gives CDR1 MGHRA, CDR2 YSYEKL. CDR3 coding DNA: TGCGCCAGCAGCCAATCCCAGCCCGGGACAGGGCTTTACTATGGCTACACCTTC. Residues: CASSQSQPGTGLYYGYTF.

The chain carries TRBV15 and TRBJ2-5, with 9 bases fitting TRBD2. Germline assignment: CDR1 LNHNV and CDR2 YYDKDF (reference sequence). The J segment lost 0 bases and the V segment lost 4 bases, leaving 3 bases of the junction unmatched. The length of the CDR3 is 15 residues. CDR3 amino acids: CATSIAGAHQETQYF. The CDR3 bases are TGTGCCACCAGCATAGCGGGGGCCCACCAAGAGACCCAGTACTTC.

V and J are TRBV18 and TRBJ1-2; D possibly corresponds to TRBD1 (6 bases). Germline assignment: CDR1 KGHSH and CDR2 LQKENI. The CDR3 is 16 residues long. V lost 2 bases to trimming and J lost 2 bases, with 15 bases between them. CDR3 coding DNA: TGTGCCAGCTCACCAAACATAGGGACATCAAACTATGGCTACACCTTC. Translated, it gives CASSPNIGTSNYGYTF. Drawing the rest from reference TRBV18 and TRBJ1-2, the complete variable domain is NAGVMQNPRHLVRRRGQEARLRCSPMKGHSHVYWYRQLPEEGLKFMVYLQKENIIDESGMPKERFSAEFPKEGPSILRIQQVVRGDSAAYFCASSPNIGTSNYGYTFGSGTRLTVV.

The chain couples TRBV5-5 to TRBJ1-1; D is uncertain. Trimming shortened V by 0 bases and J by 1 base, and 4 bases separated the two germline ends. This CDR3 spans 13 amino acids. Germline lookup yields CDR1 SGHKS and CDR2 YYEKEE (reference sequence). The CDR3 sequence is CASSLAGNTEAFF. As DNA, the CDR3 is TGTGCCAGCAGCTTGGCGGGGAACACTGAAGCTTTCTTT.

This chain links TRBV6-5 with TRBJ2-3, with D possibly matching TRBD2 (6 bases). CDR1 and CDR2 (germline): MNHEY, SVGAGI. The CDR3 loop spans 16 amino acids. V gave up 0 bases and J gave up 4 bases, with 14 bases separating them. The CDR3 DNA reads as TGTGCCAGCAGTTACTCGAGACTAGATCGCCCAGATACGCAGTATTTT. Its protein product is CASSYSRLDRPDTQYF.

This chain connects TRBV9 to TRBJ1-1; no reliable D call. This CDR3 has 15 residues. Germline V gene lookup returns CDR1 SGDLS and CDR2 YYNGEE. V dropped 0 bases and J dropped 10 bases, with 19 bases sitting between them. The CDR3 here is CASSVEAAQPQLAFF. CDR3 nucleotides: TGTGCCAGCAGCGTAGAGGCGGCCCAGCCTCAATTAGCTTTCTTT.

The chain combines TRBV18 with TRBJ2-5; 7 positions agree with TRBD2. CDR3 length: 15 residues. With 3 bases clipped from V and 1 base from J, the junction kept 5 bases outside the gene matches. Germline assignment: CDR1 KGHSH and CDR2 LQKENI. Written as DNA, the CDR3 is TGTGCCAGCTCACCGGGGGGGTTGACCCAAGAGACCCAGTACTTC. This gives the protein CASSPGGLTQETQYF.

The chain carries TRBV15 and TRBJ1-4; the match to TRBD1 covers 12 bases. J gave up 3 bases and V 1 base, and 0 bases lay outside the gene matches. This CDR3 comprises 16 residues. Germline-derived CDR1 and CDR2 are LNHNV and YYDKDF (reference sequence). The CDR3 sequence is CATSRGDRGPNEKLFF. The DNA of the CDR3 is TGTGCCACCAGCAGAGGGGACAGGGGGCCTAATGAAAAACTGTTTTTT.

The V call is TRBV6-6, the J call TRBJ1-6; 7 bases are a match to TRBD1. This CDR3 region has 14 residues. Germline V lookup: CDR1 MNHNY, CDR2 SVGAGI (reference sequence). The junction had 7 bases not matched to a gene; V was cut back by 6 bases and J by 8 bases. In DNA form, the CDR3 reads TGTGCCAGCAGGAACGACAGGGACGATTCACCCCTCCACTTT. Encoded protein: CASRNDRDDSPLHF.

V usage is TRBV12-5 and J usage is TRBJ2-2, with TRBD2 as a possible D gene (7 bases). V lost 4 bases to trimming and J lost 5 bases, with 17 bases between them. The CDR3 length is 16 residues. In germline, CDR1 is LGHNT, CDR2 FRNRAP. The CDR3 DNA reads TGTGCTAGTGGTTCCGGCGGCGGGGGCCCAACCGGGGAGCTGTTTTTT. Translated, it gives CASGSGGGGPTGELFF.

The rearrangement uses TRBV5-1 and TRBJ2-7, with 10 bases that match TRBD1. The CDR3 runs to 13 residues. V lost 5 bases to trimming and J lost 7 bases; unmatched junction nucleotides: 6. Per the germline V gene, CDR1 is SGHRS and CDR2 is YFSETQ. The CDR3 DNA reads as TGCGCCAGCAGTTGGGACAGGGGAAGGGAGCAGTACTTC. Amino acid sequence: CASSWDRGREQYF.

This clone was seen a single time. This chain links TRBV10-3 with TRBJ2-5; 8 bases map to TRBD2. V dropped 3 bases and J dropped 5; count of bases not matched to a gene: 8. CDR1 and CDR2 (germline): ENHRY, SYGVKD. CDR3 length equals 15 residues. DNA of the CDR3: TGTGCCATCAGTGAAGCGGGGGCGAAGAGGGAGACCCAGTACTTC. It codes for CAISEAGAKRETQYF.

The chain carries TRBV27 and TRBJ2-3; 9 bases are shared with TRBD2. V gave up 6 bases and J gave up 0 bases; unmatched junction bases: 4. The CDR3 is 15 residues long. Germline V gene lookup returns CDR1 MNHEY and CDR2 SMNVEV (reference sequence). The CDR3 nucleotides are TGTGCCAGCAGAGCGGGGGGAAGGAGCACAGATACGCAGTATTTT. It yields the protein CASRAGGRSTDTQYF.

The chain links TRBV11-3 to TRBJ2-7; D possibly corresponds to TRBD1 (6 bases). Looked up from germline, CDR1 is SGHNT and CDR2 is YENEEA. This CDR3 contains 12 residues. The ends were cut back, 4 bases at V and 6 bases at J, with 10 bases in the middle. The CDR3 DNA reads as TGTGCCAGCAGCTCACAGGGAGTCGAGCAGTACTTC. It codes for CASSSQGVEQYF.

CDR3: CASSFSGTGDGYTF. CDR3 coding DNA: TGTGCCAGCAGTTTTAGTGGGACTGGGGATGGCTACACCTTC. The J gene is TRBJ1-2, the V gene TRBV28; D is possibly TRBD1 (5 bases). This CDR3 region has 14 residues. Germline V CDR1 and CDR2: MDHEN, SYDVKM. The germline V and J ends were trimmed by 3 bases and 6 bases, with 14 bases remaining between them.